The 26 T cell receptor beta chains presented below share a single source sample, sequenced in a study of T cell responses to AZD1222 COVID-19 vaccine. Generated by immunoSEQ multiplex PCR, the TCRdb table keeps only in-frame clones and is missing some. This table has roughly 200,000 clones, more than 85% appearing once. The sample was peripheral blood, taken on day 0 of MenACWY control vaccination. The receptors were gathered from an adult in good health.

This sequence joins TRBV6-2 or TRBV6-3 and TRBJ2-1; the D is unclear. The CDR3 runs to 13 residues. V was clipped by 6 bases and J by 8 bases, with 14 bases between them. Germline V lookup: CDR1 MNHEY, CDR2 SVGEGT. CDR3 protein: CASSSRKVDEQFF. CDR3 coding DNA: TGTGCCAGCAGCTCCCGGAAGGTCGATGAGCAGTTCTTC.

The V and J genes are TRBV12-5 and TRBJ1-1, with 8 nucleotides matching TRBD1. The ends lost 5 bases at V and 9 bases at J; junction bases unmatched: 5. The CDR3 has 12 amino acids. The germline V gene encodes CDR1 LGHNT and CDR2 FRNRAP. CDR3 nucleotide sequence: TGTGCTAGTGGTCAAGGACAGGGTCAAGCTTTCTTT. Translated: CASGQGQGQAFF.

The chain is built from TRBV18 and TRBJ1-2; tentatively, D is TRBD1 (5 bases). The CDR3 has 14 amino acids. V gave up 2 bases and J gave up 4 bases, with 11 bases separating them. Looked up from germline, CDR1 is KGHSH and CDR2 is LQKENI. CDR3 amino acids: CASSPIQGGYGYTF. In DNA form, the CDR3 reads TGTGCCAGCTCACCAATCCAGGGCGGCTATGGCTACACCTTC. The variable domain in full, with the rest retrieved from reference TRBV18 and TRBJ1-2, is NAGVMQNPRHLVRRRGQEARLRCSPMKGHSHVYWYRQLPEEGLKFMVYLQKENIIDESGMPKERFSAEFPKEGPSILRIQQVVRGDSAAYFCASSPIQGGYGYTFGSGTRLTVV.

This chain joins TRBV7-2 and TRBJ1-3, with D perhaps matching TRBD1 (5 bases). Germline V gene data show CDR1 as SGHTA and CDR2 as FQGNSA. The V end was cut by 1 base, the J end by 3 bases, with 10 bases between. CDR3 size: 15 residues. The CDR3 spells CASSLDPGVGNTIYF. Here the CDR3 DNA reads TGTGCCAGCAGCTTAGACCCGGGGGTTGGAAACACCATATATTTT.

In DNA, the CDR3 is TGTGCCTGTTCAGGGTTTAATTACGAGGCAAGAGAAAAACTGTTTTTT. Protein: CACSGFNYEAREKLFF. The chain employs TRBV30 and TRBJ1-4, with D perhaps matching TRBD1 (5 bases). Germline V lookup: CDR1 GTSNPN, CDR2 SVGIG (reference sequence). The germline V and J ends were trimmed by 6 bases and 8 bases, with 25 bases remaining between them. The CDR3 has 16 residues.

This clone was seen only a few times. The rearrangement links TRBV10-3 to TRBJ1-1, with TRBD1 as a possible D gene (6 bases). Germline V gives CDR1 ENHRY, CDR2 SYGVKD. V dropped 0 bases and J dropped 1 base, with 9 bases sitting between them. The CDR3 is 15 residues long. CDR3 sequence reads: CAISESGTRNTEAFF. Here the CDR3 DNA reads TGTGCCATCAGTGAGTCCGGGACACGGAACACTGAAGCTTTCTTT.

J is TRBJ1-1 and V is TRBV5-4; D gene uncertain. Trimming left V 4 bases short and J 5 bases short, with 12 bases between. Germline V gene sequence: CDR1 SGHNT, CDR2 YYREEE (reference sequence). This CDR3 has 13 residues. The CDR3 DNA is TGTGCCAGCAGCGGCCCCGGGAGGACTGAAGCTTTCTTT. Residues: CASSGPGRTEAFF.

In DNA form, the CDR3 reads TGCGCCAGCAGCCAAGATAGGAGGGGGGGCCTCAATGAGCAGTTCTTC. Encoded protein: CASSQDRRGGLNEQFF. This rearrangement joins TRBV4-3 to TRBJ2-1, with D maybe TRBD2 (7 bases). CDR1 is LGHNA and CDR2 is YSLEER in the germline V gene. V was pared by 0 bases and J by 6 bases, with 15 bases between. The CDR3 runs 16 residues.

The CDR3 reads CASKGQGALGGEKLFF. CDR3 in DNA: TGTGCCAGCAAGGGACAGGGGGCTCTCGGGGGTGAAAAACTGTTTTTT. The J gene is TRBJ1-4, the V gene TRBV6-6; 12 bases line up with TRBD1. The junction had 10 bases not matched to a gene; V was cut back by 7 bases and J by 7 bases. Germline values: CDR1 MNHNY, CDR2 SVGAGI (reference sequence). CDR3 length: 16 amino acids.

The V call is TRBV30, the J call TRBJ1-2; 9 bases are a match to TRBD1. The V segment lost 5 bases and the J segment 4 bases; nucleotides outside the gene matches: 14. This CDR3 has 16 residues. Germline V gives CDR1 GTSNPN, CDR2 SVGIG (reference sequence). CDR3 loop: CAWARGGTGQGYGYTF. The CDR3 DNA is TGTGCCTGGGCCAGAGGTGGGACAGGGCAGGGCTATGGCTACACCTTC.

The chain employs TRBV28 and TRBJ1-2, with D possibly TRBD1 on 5 matching bases. The ends were cut back, 6 bases at V and 4 bases at J, with 18 bases in the middle. There are 15 residues in the CDR3. Germline V CDR1 and CDR2: MDHEN, SYDVKM. The CDR3 sequence: CASSLEAGKVYGYTF. The CDR3 coding sequence is TGTGCCAGCAGCCTTGAGGCAGGGAAGGTCTATGGCTACACCTTC.

The chain couples TRBV18 to TRBJ1-1; a possible D gene is TRBD1 (6 bases). Germline V gene data show CDR1 as KGHSH and CDR2 as LQKENI. V gave up 3 bases and J gave up 5 bases, with 19 bases separating them. This CDR3 region has 16 residues. The CDR3 region is CASSPLGRGQRTEAFF. In DNA form, the CDR3 reads TGTGCCAGCTCACCCCTAGGTCGAGGACAGAGGACTGAAGCTTTCTTT.

A note on this clone: The identical CDR3 is also encoded by other nucleotide sequences in the sample. The genes are TRBV5-6 and TRBJ1-2; the D gene is possibly TRBD1 (5 bases). Trimming pared 0 bases from V and 4 bases from J, leaving 10 bases between. Germline-derived CDR1 and CDR2 are SGHDT and YYEEEE. The CDR3 is 14 amino acids. Written as DNA, the CDR3 is TGTGCCAGCAGCTTGGTCGCAGGGACCTATGGCTACACCTTC. Its translation is CASSLVAGTYGYTF.

In its sample, this clone was seen a few times. This sequence joins TRBV2 and TRBJ2-3; perhaps TRBD1 as D (5 bases). Germline V gene lookup returns CDR1 SNHLY and CDR2 FYNNEI. V dropped 8 bases and J dropped 6 bases, with 15 bases sitting between them. The CDR3 runs 13 residues. DNA for the CDR3: TGTGCCAGCGGGGCGGAATTGTATGATACGCAGTATTTT. It yields the protein CASGAELYDTQYF.

With regard to this clone: Other nucleotide sequences from this sample produce the same CDR3. The chain employs TRBV5-4 and TRBJ1-2; 7 bases agree with TRBD1. The CDR3 consists of 13 residues. Germline V lookup: CDR1 SGHNT, CDR2 YYREEE (reference sequence). The ends lost 4 bases at V and 4 bases at J; junction bases unmatched: 4. The CDR3 nucleotides are TGTGCCAGCAGCGTCGACAGGGTCTATGGCTACACCTTC. Amino acid sequence: CASSVDRVYGYTF. The entire variable domain, with the rest obtained from reference TRBV5-4 and TRBJ1-2, is as follows: ETGVTQSPTHLIKTRGQQVTLRCSSQSGHNTVSWYQQALGQGPQFIFQYYREEENGRGNFPPRFSGLQFPNYSSELNVNALELDDSALYLCASSVDRVYGYTFGSGTRLTVV.

This clone came up a few times. The V and J genes are TRBV2 and TRBJ2-7; 7 nucleotides line up with TRBD2. Germline CDR1 SNHLY, CDR2 FYNNEI. With V trimmed by 9 bases and J by 4 bases, 6 bases remained unmatched. The CDR3 has 12 residues. CDR3 sequence reads: CASGGDGYEQYF. The CDR3 DNA reads TGTGCCAGTGGGGGGGACGGATACGAGCAGTACTTC.

CDR3 DNA sequence: TGTGCCTGGAGTACAGACATGAACTATGGCTACACCTTC. It is translated as CAWSTDMNYGYTF. The genes are TRBV30 and TRBJ1-2; D call uncertain. Trimming removed 2 bases from V and 2 bases from J, with 9 bases in between. This CDR3 spans 13 amino acids. CDR1 is GTSNPN, CDR2 SVGIG, per germline (reference sequence). Filled out from reference TRBV30 and TRBJ1-2, the complete variable domain reads SQTIHQWPATLVQPVGSPLSLECTVEGTSNPNLYWYRQAAGRGLQLLFYSVGIGQISSEVPQNLSASRPQDRQFILSSKKLLLSDSGFYLCAWSTDMNYGYTFGSGTRLTVV.

The chain combines TRBV10-3 with TRBJ1-1, with D unresolved. Germline V gives CDR1 ENHRY, CDR2 SYGVKD. The length of the CDR3 is 15 residues. V lost 6 bases and J lost 6, with 20 bases in between. CDR3 DNA: TGTGCCATCAGACCCCAAGGGCAAGTGTGGGCTGAAGCTTTCTTT. It yields the protein CAIRPQGQVWAEAFF.

The chain joins TRBV7-2 to TRBJ2-3; D tentatively fits TRBD1 or TRBD2 (6 bases each). The CDR3 spans 14 residues. V dropped 2 bases and J dropped 11 bases, with 17 bases sitting between them. Germline V gene sequence: CDR1 SGHTA, CDR2 FQGNSA. The CDR3 loop is CASSLPTGNGGQYF. The CDR3, as DNA: TGTGCCAGCAGCTTACCAACAGGGAACGGGGGGCAGTATTTT. The whole variable domain, filled in from reference TRBV7-2 and TRBJ2-3, reads GAGVSQSPSNKVTEKGKDVELRCDPISGHTALYWYRQSLGQGLEFLIYFQGNSAPDKSGLPSDRFSAERTGGSVSTLTIQRTQQEDSAVYLCASSLPTGNGGQYFGPGTRLTVL.

The gene calls are TRBV7-2 and TRBJ2-5, with 7 bases that match TRBD1. Germline assignment: CDR1 SGHTA and CDR2 FQGNSA. V lost 5 bases and J lost 5; bases outside the gene matches: 8. The CDR3 has 14 amino acids. This chain's CDR3 is CASSITGDIETQYF. Written as DNA, the CDR3 is TGTGCCAGCAGCATCACAGGGGATATTGAGACCCAGTACTTC.

V and J are TRBV5-5 and TRBJ2-7; 8 bases map to TRBD1. Losses at the gene ends were 3 bases for V and 3 bases for J; bases not matched to a gene: 2. The germline V gene has CDR1 SGHKS and CDR2 YYEKEE (reference sequence). The CDR3 loop spans 13 amino acids. The CDR3 loop reads CASSWGQVYEQYF. CDR3 nucleotide sequence: TGTGCCAGCAGCTGGGGACAGGTCTACGAGCAGTACTTC.

The chain carries TRBV27 and TRBJ2-1; a weak D match, TRBD1 (5 bases). This CDR3 is built from 14 residues. Trimming took off 3 bases at V and 3 bases at J, with 9 bases between the two ends. The V gene's germline CDR1 is MNHEY and CDR2 SMNVEV (reference sequence). In nucleotides, the CDR3 is TGTGCCAGCAGTTTGTGGGGCCACTACAATGAGCAGTTCTTC. Encoded protein: CASSLWGHYNEQFF.

The rearrangement links TRBV19 to TRBJ1-5; D is possibly TRBD1 (5 bases). The germline V gene has CDR1 LNHDA and CDR2 SQIVND (reference sequence). CDR3 length equals 13 residues. Trimming stripped 6 bases from V and 4 bases from J, with 10 bases between. The CDR3 bases are TGTGCCAGTAGGATGACAGCGAATCAGCCCCAGCATTTT. Translated: CASRMTANQPQHF.

The V and J genes are TRBV28 and TRBJ2-7, with D possibly matching TRBD1 (6 bases). Germline assignment: CDR1 MDHEN and CDR2 SYDVKM. This CDR3 has 15 residues. Trimming stripped 2 bases from V and 3 bases from J, with 14 bases between. The CDR3 here is CASSLLDSVVYEQYF. CDR3 sequence (DNA): TGTGCCAGCAGTTTACTGGACAGCGTTGTCTACGAGCAGTACTTC. Drawing the rest from reference TRBV28 and TRBJ2-7, the complete variable domain is DVKVTQSSRYLVKRTGEKVFLECVQDMDHENMFWYRQDPGLGLRLIYFSYDVKMKEKGDIPEGYSVSREKKERFSLILESASTNQTSMYLCASSLLDSVVYEQYFGPGTRLTVT.

V usage is TRBV5-4 and J usage is TRBJ1-1, with D possibly TRBD1 on 5 matching bases. The length of the CDR3 is 13 residues. Germline V gene sequence: CDR1 SGHNT, CDR2 YYREEE (reference sequence). V was pared by 0 bases and J by 6 bases, with 9 bases between. In DNA, the CDR3 is TGTGCCAGCAGCTTGGTCGGGGGATCTGAAGCTTTCTTT. It codes for CASSLVGGSEAFF.

The chain links TRBV7-8 to TRBJ1-6; 8 positions match TRBD1. The germline V gene encodes CDR1 SGHVS and CDR2 FQNEAQ. The length of the CDR3 is 16 residues. The J segment lost 5 bases and the V segment lost 5 bases, leaving 8 bases of the junction unmatched. CDR3 nucleotides: TGTGCCAGCAGCCCGACAGGGGCTCGGGATAATTCACCCCTCCACTTT. Translation: CASSPTGARDNSPLHF.